This passage covers 17 T cell receptor beta chains from one sample sequenced in a study of a mutant IDH1 vaccine in newly diagnosed glioma listed by TCRdb under 2021. These receptors have no known antigen. Per the publication, the time point label means: week 47, end of study. A 20-mer mutant IDH1 peptide at 300 micrograms in Montanide made up each vaccine dose, which was injected subcutaneously together with topical imiquimod. The protocol used for the library was the immunoSEQ multiplex PCR assay. The immuneACCESS repertoire file appears here via TCRdb, limited to in-frame rearrangements. These files lack a portion of the clones; in checked studies, under half of the deficit traces to unresolved V genes, and the cause of the others is not known. The sample includes roughly 43,000 clones, with less than 85% observed a single time. Roughly 20% of the sample goes to the ten largest clones. The sample consisted of PBMCs, taken from a glioma patient whose treatment included an IDH1 peptide vaccine. These receptors were collected from a man younger than 35 with glioma. Some clones in this sample may be carry-over from other donors' samples.

This sequence joins TRBV4-3 and TRBJ1-5; D is undetermined. The CDR3 is made up of 15 amino acids. Between the trimmed V and J ends, which lost 1 base and 7 bases, there was a span of 14 bases. CDR1 and CDR2 from the germline V gene are LGHNA and YSLEER. The CDR3 loop is CASSQVLGGGQPQHF. The CDR3 DNA reads TGCGCCAGCAGCCAAGTTTTGGGCGGAGGCCAGCCCCAGCATTTT.

The chain carries TRBV9 and TRBJ2-2; TRBD2 matches at 7 bases. Germline CDR1 and CDR2: SGDLS and YYNGEE. The CDR3 runs to 11 residues. V was clipped by 7 bases and J by 7 bases; unmatched bases: 1. The CDR3 region is CASAGDGELFF. The CDR3 nucleotides are TGTGCCAGCGCGGGGGACGGGGAGCTGTTTTTT.

The CDR3 DNA reads TGTGCCAGCAGTGAAACCCTAGCGGGGGGCGCGAACACCGGGGAGCTGTTTTTT. Protein: CASSETLAGGANTGELFF. V and J are TRBV6-1 and TRBJ2-2; 11 bases are shared with TRBD2. The CDR3 sequence is 18 residues long. The V gene end was trimmed by 2 bases and the J gene end by 0 bases; junction bases not matched to a gene: 5. The V gene's germline CDR1 is MNHNS and CDR2 SASEGT.

CDR3 DNA: TGCAGCGTTGAAGCGGTTCAGCCATCGAACACTGAAGCTTTCTTT. It translates to CSVEAVQPSNTEAFF. The V and J genes are TRBV29-1 and TRBJ1-1; D call uncertain. V lost 1 base, J lost 1 base, and 13 bases lay in between. This CDR3 has 15 residues. The germline V gene encodes CDR1 SQVTM and CDR2 ANQGSEA.

The CDR3, as DNA: TGTGCCAGCAGCCCAGGGATGAATGAAAAACTGTTTTTT. Translating it yields CASSPGMNEKLFF. This chain uses TRBV7-8 with TRBJ1-4, with D tentatively TRBD1 (5 bases). Trimming took 5 bases from V and 5 from J, leaving 9 bases between them. The CDR3 runs to 13 residues. Germline V gene data show CDR1 as SGHVS and CDR2 as FQNEAQ.

The chain is built from TRBV5-4 and TRBJ1-2; D is possibly TRBD1 (6 bases). Germline CDR1 SGHNT, CDR2 YYREEE (reference sequence). The CDR3 totals 18 residues. V shed 4 bases and J shed 1 base, with 23 bases lying between them. The CDR3 spells CASSLLGSGQFFNYGYTF. CDR3 bases: TGTGCCAGCAGCCTCCTGGGTAGTGGACAGTTCTTTAACTATGGCTACACCTTC.

The J gene is TRBJ2-7, the V gene TRBV18, with D possibly being TRBD2 (6 bases). The germline gives CDR1 KGHSH, CDR2 LQKENI. The CDR3 loop spans 14 amino acids. Trimming left V 5 bases short and J 6 bases short, with 17 bases between. CDR3 protein: CASSRLVGVAEQYF. The CDR3 coding sequence is TGTGCCAGCTCAAGACTAGTGGGAGTGGCCGAGCAGTACTTC.

This clone appeared a few times. The chain couples TRBV5-6 to TRBJ1-5, with D maybe TRBD1 (6 bases). Trimming pared 4 bases from V and 3 bases from J, leaving 11 bases between. This CDR3 has 14 amino acids. Germline CDR1 reads SGHDT; CDR2 reads YYEEEE. The CDR3 nucleotides are TGTGCCAGCAGCGCACAGGGCGACAATCAGCCCCAGCATTTT. Its translation: CASSAQGDNQPQHF. Filled out from reference TRBV5-6 and TRBJ1-5, the complete variable domain reads DAGVTQSPTHLIKTRGQQVTLRCSPKSGHDTVSWYQQALGQGPQFIFQYYEEEERQRGNFPDRFSGHQFPNYSSELNVNALLLGDSALYLCASSAQGDNQPQHFGDGTRLSIL.

The chain has TRBV18 and TRBJ1-1; a weak D match, TRBD1 (5 bases). The CDR3 totals 13 residues. The germline V and J ends were trimmed by 6 bases and 4 bases, with 12 bases remaining between them. Germline CDR1 reads KGHSH; CDR2 reads LQKENI. The DNA of the CDR3 is TGTGCCAGCTCTGAGGGGAGTGGCACTGAAGCTTTCTTT. Encoded protein: CASSEGSGTEAFF.

V and J are TRBV4-2 and TRBJ1-1, with TRBD1 identical over 7 bases. Germline trimming cut 0 bases from V and 0 bases from J; bases unmatched to any gene: 10. The CDR3 contains 18 residues. CDR1 and CDR2 from the germline V gene are LGHNA and YNFKEQ. The CDR3: CASSQDLGGGPLNTEAFF. CDR3 bases: TGTGCCAGCAGCCAAGATCTAGGGGGCGGGCCCTTGAACACTGAAGCTTTCTTT.

The rearrangement uses TRBV14 and TRBJ1-4; D unclear. V dropped 0 bases and J dropped 0 bases, with 8 bases sitting between them. The CDR3 consists of 16 residues. From germline, CDR1 is SGHDN and CDR2 FVKESK. CDR3 nucleotide sequence: TGTGCCAGCAGCCAAGATAGAGGGACAACTAATGAAAAACTGTTTTTT. This translates into CASSQDRGTTNEKLFF.

The chain has TRBV5-1 and TRBJ2-5; the D gene is possibly TRBD1 (6 bases). The V gene's germline CDR1 is SGHRS and CDR2 YFSETQ. Between the trimmed V and J ends, which lost 5 bases and 1 base, there was a span of 9 bases. The CDR3 extends over 13 amino acids. The CDR3 nucleotides read TGCGCCAGCAGGGGACACATCCAAGAGACCCAGTACTTC. The encoded protein is CASRGHIQETQYF.

V usage is TRBV5-6 and J usage is TRBJ2-5; D may be TRBD1 (5 bases). This CDR3 contains 14 residues. The V end lost 2 bases, the J end lost 2 bases, and 10 bases lay between the germline ends. The germline V gene has CDR1 SGHDT and CDR2 YYEEEE. Written as DNA, the CDR3 is TGTGCCAGCAGCTTTGAGGCAGGGCAAGAGACCCAGTACTTC. It specifies CASSFEAGQETQYF.

The V call is TRBV11-2, the J call TRBJ1-2; tentative D call: TRBD1 (6 bases). Germline values: CDR1 SGHAT, CDR2 FQNNGV. This CDR3 is 16 amino acids long. The V gene lost 1 base and the J gene lost 7 bases, with 19 bases spanning the gap. The CDR3 sequence: CASSLVSQSRGGGYTF. The CDR3 DNA reads TGTGCCAGCAGCTTAGTCTCCCAATCCCGAGGGGGTGGCTACACCTTC.

The chain employs TRBV15 and TRBJ1-1, with D possibly being TRBD1 (6 bases). The CDR3 extends over 17 amino acids. V gave up 2 bases and J gave up 1 base, with 17 bases separating them. Germline V gene lookup returns CDR1 LNHNV and CDR2 YYDKDF (reference sequence). CDR3 sequence reads: CATSRIRDNRRNTEAFF. The CDR3 region has the DNA TGTGCCACCAGCAGAATCCGGGACAACCGTCGGAACACTGAAGCTTTCTTT.

The chain recombines TRBV4-3 with TRBJ1-5, with D maybe TRBD1 (5 bases). Between the trimmed V and J ends, which lost 4 bases and 5 bases, there was a span of 12 bases. Per the germline V gene, CDR1 is LGHNA and CDR2 is YSLEER. The CDR3 totals 14 residues. CDR3 coding DNA: TGCGCCAGCAGCCTCCTCTGGGGGGATCAGCCCCAGCATTTT. It codes for CASSLLWGDQPQHF.

The chain joins TRBV4-2 to TRBJ2-7; no clear D gene. CDR1 and CDR2 (germline): LGHNA, YNFKEQ. This CDR3 spans 15 amino acids. Trimming stripped 0 bases from V and 3 bases from J, with 12 bases between. The CDR3 coding sequence is TGTGCCAGCAGCCAAGAAGACGGCAAGGTCTACGAGCAGTACTTC. It is translated as CASSQEDGKVYEQYF.